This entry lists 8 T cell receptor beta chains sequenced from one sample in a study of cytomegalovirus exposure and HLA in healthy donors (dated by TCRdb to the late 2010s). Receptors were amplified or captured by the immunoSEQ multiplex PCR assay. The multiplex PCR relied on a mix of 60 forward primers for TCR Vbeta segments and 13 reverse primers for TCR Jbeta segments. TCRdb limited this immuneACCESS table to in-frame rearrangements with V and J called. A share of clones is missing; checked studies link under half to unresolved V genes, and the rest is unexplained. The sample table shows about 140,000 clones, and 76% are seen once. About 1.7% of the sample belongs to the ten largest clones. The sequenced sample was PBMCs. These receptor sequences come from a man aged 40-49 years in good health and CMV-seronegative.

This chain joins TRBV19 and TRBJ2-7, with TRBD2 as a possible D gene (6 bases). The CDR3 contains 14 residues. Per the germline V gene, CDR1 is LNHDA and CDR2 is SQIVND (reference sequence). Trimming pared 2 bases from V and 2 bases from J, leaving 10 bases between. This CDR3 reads CASSISPGAYEQYF. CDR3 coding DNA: TGTGCCAGTAGTATATCACCGGGGGCCTACGAGCAGTACTTC.

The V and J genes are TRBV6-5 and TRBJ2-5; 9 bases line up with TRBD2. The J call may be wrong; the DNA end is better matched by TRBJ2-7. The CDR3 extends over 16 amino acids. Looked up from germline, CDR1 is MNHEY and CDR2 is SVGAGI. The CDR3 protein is CASSYSLAGASYEQYF. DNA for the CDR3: TGTGCCAGCAGTTACTCCTTAGCGGGAGCCTCCTACGAGCAGTACTTC.

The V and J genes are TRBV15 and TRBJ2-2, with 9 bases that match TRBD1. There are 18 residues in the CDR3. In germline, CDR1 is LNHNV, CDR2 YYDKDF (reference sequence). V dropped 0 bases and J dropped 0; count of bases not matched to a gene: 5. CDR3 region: CATSRDLGQGPNTGELFF. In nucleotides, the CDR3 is TGTGCCACCAGCAGAGATCTGGGACAGGGCCCGAACACCGGGGAGCTGTTTTTT.

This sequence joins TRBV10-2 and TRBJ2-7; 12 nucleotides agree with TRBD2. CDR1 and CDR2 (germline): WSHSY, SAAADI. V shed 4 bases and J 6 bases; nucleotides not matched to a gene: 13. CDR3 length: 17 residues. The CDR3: CASSGTEAGLAGSEQYF. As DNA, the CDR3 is TGCGCCAGCAGTGGGACGGAGGCCGGACTAGCGGGATCCGAGCAGTACTTC.

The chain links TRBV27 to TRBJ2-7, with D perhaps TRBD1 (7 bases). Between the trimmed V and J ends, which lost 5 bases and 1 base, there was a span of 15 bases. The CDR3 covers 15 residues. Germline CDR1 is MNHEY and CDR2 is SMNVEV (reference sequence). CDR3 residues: CASSTTGRKSYEQYF. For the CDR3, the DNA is TGTGCCAGCAGTACGACAGGGAGGAAATCCTACGAGCAGTACTTC.

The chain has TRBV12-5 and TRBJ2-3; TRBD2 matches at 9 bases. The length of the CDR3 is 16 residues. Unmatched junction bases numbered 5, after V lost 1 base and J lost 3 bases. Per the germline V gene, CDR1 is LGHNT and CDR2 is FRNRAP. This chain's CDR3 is CASGLGTSEVTDTQYF. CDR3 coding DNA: TGTGCTAGTGGTTTGGGGACTAGCGAGGTAACAGATACGCAGTATTTT.

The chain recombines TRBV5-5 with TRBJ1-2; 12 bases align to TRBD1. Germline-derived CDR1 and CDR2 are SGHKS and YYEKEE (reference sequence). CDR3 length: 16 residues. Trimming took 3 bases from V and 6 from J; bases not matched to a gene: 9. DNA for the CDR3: TGTGCCAGCAGCTCCCAGGGGGGACAGGGGGCACATGGCTACACCTTC. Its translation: CASSSQGGQGAHGYTF.

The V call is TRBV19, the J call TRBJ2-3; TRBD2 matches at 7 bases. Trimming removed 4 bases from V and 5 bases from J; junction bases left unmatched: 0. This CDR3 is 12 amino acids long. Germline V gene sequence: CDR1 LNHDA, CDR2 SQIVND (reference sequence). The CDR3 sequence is CASSTGGDTQYF. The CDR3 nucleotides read TGTGCCAGTAGTACGGGGGGAGATACGCAGTATTTT. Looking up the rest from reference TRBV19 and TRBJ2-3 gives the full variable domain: DGGITQSPKYLFRKEGQNVTLSCEQNLNHDAMYWYRQDPGQGLRLIYYSQIVNDFQKGDIAEGYSVSREKKESFPLTVTSAQKNPTAFYLCASSTGGDTQYFGPGTRLTVL.